These 15 T cell receptor beta chains came from one sample sequenced in a study of shared clonotypes between healthy human individuals. The method was immunoSEQ multiplex PCR; TCRdb's version includes in-frame clones alone and lacks a portion of them. The profile shows around 990,000 clones, around 77% of them singletons. The specimen sequenced was memory CD4+ T cells from PBMCs. This sample's subset: CD45RA-negative fraction. The receptors were sampled from a man between 18 and 29 years old in good health. Some clones in this sample may be carry-over from other donors' samples.

The chain links TRBV5-4 to TRBJ2-7, with D possibly being TRBD1 (7 bases). Trimming removed 0 bases from V and 2 bases from J, with 12 bases in between. Germline V gene data show CDR1 as SGHNT and CDR2 as YYREEE (reference sequence). The CDR3 sequence is 15 residues long. The chain's CDR3 is CASSLVAGGPYEQYF. The CDR3 DNA reads TGTGCCAGCAGCTTGGTTGCAGGGGGGCCCTACGAGCAGTACTTC.

The chain joins TRBV28 to TRBJ2-1; the D call may be TRBD1 or TRBD2 (5 bases each). V was pared by 6 bases and J by 7 bases, with 10 bases between. CDR3 length equals 12 residues. Germline CDR1 MDHEN, CDR2 SYDVKM. The CDR3: CASRGRINEQFF. The CDR3 DNA is TGTGCCAGCAGGGGACGGATAAATGAGCAGTTCTTC.

The rearrangement links TRBV28 to TRBJ2-5; D unresolved. With 5 bases removed from V and 5 bases from J, the gap between germline ends came to 15 bases. The CDR3 is 14 residues long. Germline-derived CDR1 and CDR2 are MDHEN and SYDVKM. The CDR3 loop reads CASSIPGPWETQYF. The CDR3 DNA follows: TGTGCCAGCAGTATCCCGGGTCCTTGGGAGACCCAGTACTTC. Using reference TRBV28 and TRBJ2-5 for the parts outside the CDR3, the full variable domain is DVKVTQSSRYLVKRTGEKVFLECVQDMDHENMFWYRQDPGLGLRLIYFSYDVKMKEKGDIPEGYSVSREKKERFSLILESASTNQTSMYLCASSIPGPWETQYFGPGTRLLVL.

The V and J genes are TRBV2 and TRBJ2-7, with 14 positions matching TRBD2. The V segment lost 5 bases and the J segment 12 bases; nucleotides outside the gene matches: 9. The length of the CDR3 is 14 residues. CDR1 is SNHLY and CDR2 is FYNNEI in the germline V gene. The CDR3 is CASSKGLAGVGMYF. The CDR3 DNA reads TGTGCCAGCAGTAAGGGACTAGCGGGAGTGGGGATGTACTTC.

The chain links TRBV7-2 to TRBJ1-1; D is undetermined. This CDR3 comprises 15 residues. Trimming cost V 5 bases and J 0 bases, with 13 bases left between them. Germline V gives CDR1 SGHTA, CDR2 FQGNSA. The CDR3 sequence is CASSPFGHVNTEAFF. The CDR3, as DNA: TGTGCCAGCAGCCCCTTCGGGCACGTGAACACTGAAGCTTTCTTT. Complete variable domain (other parts from reference TRBV7-2 and TRBJ1-1): GAGVSQSPSNKVTEKGKDVELRCDPISGHTALYWYRQSLGQGLEFLIYFQGNSAPDKSGLPSDRFSAERTGGSVSTLTIQRTQQEDSAVYLCASSPFGHVNTEAFFGQGTRLTVV.

The chain combines TRBV7-9 with TRBJ2-2; no clear D gene. The CDR3 totals 15 residues. The V end lost 5 bases, the J end lost 2 bases, and 12 bases lay between the germline ends. Per the germline V gene, CDR1 is SEHNR and CDR2 is FQNEAQ (reference sequence). In DNA form, the CDR3 reads TGTGCCAGCAGCCGAGCAGGTTTTAACACCGGGGAGCTGTTTTTT. Translating gives CASSRAGFNTGELFF.

The chain couples TRBV14 to TRBJ2-7, with 8 bases aligning to TRBD1. From germline, CDR1 is SGHDN and CDR2 FVKESK. After removal of 4 bases from V and 0 bases from J, the junction contained 5 bases not matched to a gene. The CDR3 is 15 amino acids. The CDR3 protein is CASSPRTGPSYEQYF. For the CDR3, the DNA is TGTGCCAGCAGCCCACGGACAGGGCCCTCCTACGAGCAGTACTTC. Based on the CDR3 plus reference TRBV14 and TRBJ2-7, the full variable domain is EAGVTQFPSHSVIEKGQTVTLRCDPISGHDNLYWYRRVMGKEIKFLLHFVKESKQDESGMPNNRFLAERTGGTYSTLKVQPAELEDSGVYFCASSPRTGPSYEQYFGPGTRLTVT.

The genes are TRBV25-1 and TRBJ2-3, with 10 bases identical to TRBD2. The CDR3 is made up of 16 amino acids. J lost 6 bases, V lost 1 base, and 7 bases had no gene match. Germline loops: CDR1 MGHDK, CDR2 SYGVNS. In DNA form, the CDR3 reads TGTGCCAGCAGTGAATGGCTAGCGGGAGCGGGGGATACGCAGTATTTT. It translates to CASSEWLAGAGDTQYF.

This sequence joins TRBV28 and TRBJ2-5, with D unresolved. V was clipped by 1 base and J by 4 bases, with 10 bases between them. The CDR3 contains 14 residues. Germline CDR1 MDHEN, CDR2 SYDVKM. DNA for the CDR3: TGTGCCAGCAGTTTATCCAGTCCGGGAGAGACCCAGTACTTC. Protein: CASSLSSPGETQYF. Together with reference TRBV28 and TRBJ2-5, the CDR3 gives the full variable domain: DVKVTQSSRYLVKRTGEKVFLECVQDMDHENMFWYRQDPGLGLRLIYFSYDVKMKEKGDIPEGYSVSREKKERFSLILESASTNQTSMYLCASSLSSPGETQYFGPGTRLLVL.

This clone was counted once. The J gene is TRBJ2-3, the V gene TRBV7-9; 8 bases are shared with TRBD2. The germline V gene has CDR1 SEHNR and CDR2 FQNEAQ (reference sequence). The trim removed 4 bases at V and 4 bases at J, leaving 7 bases unmatched. The CDR3 has 15 amino acids. The CDR3 DNA is TGTGCCAGCAGCTCTCGGGCGGGAGGACCAGATACGCAGTATTTT. This encodes CASSSRAGGPDTQYF.

The J gene is TRBJ2-3, the V gene TRBV9; possibly TRBD2 for D (5 bases). Germline loops: CDR1 SGDLS, CDR2 YYNGEE. The germline V and J ends were trimmed by 4 bases and 9 bases, with 15 bases remaining between them. CDR3 length: 13 residues. CDR3 nucleotides: TGTGCCAGCAGCCCAACCGACTACGTGACGCAGTATTTT. Its translation is CASSPTDYVTQYF.

J is TRBJ2-7 and V is TRBV5-1; D remains ambiguous. The CDR3 is made up of 13 amino acids. V gave up 4 bases and J gave up 3 bases, with 11 bases separating them. Germline CDR1 is SGHRS and CDR2 is YFSETQ. CDR3 DNA sequence: TGCGCCAGCAGCCCGCCCCCGTTCTACGAGCAGTACTTC. Translation: CASSPPPFYEQYF.

J is TRBJ1-2 and V is TRBV5-1; 11 bases match TRBD1. V dropped 4 bases and J dropped 4; count of bases not matched to a gene: 6. In germline, CDR1 is SGHRS, CDR2 YFSETQ. The CDR3 spans 15 residues. CDR3: CASSLRTGGGYGYTF. CDR3 DNA sequence: TGCGCCAGCAGCCTGCGGACAGGGGGCGGCTATGGCTACACCTTC. Using reference TRBV5-1 and TRBJ1-2 for the parts outside the CDR3, the full variable domain is KAGVTQTPRYLIKTRGQQVTLSCSPISGHRSVSWYQQTPGQGLQFLFEYFSETQRNKGNFPGRFSGRQFSNSRSEMNVSTLELGDSALYLCASSLRTGGGYGYTFGSGTRLTVV.

The chain couples TRBV19 to TRBJ1-2; D is undetermined. Germline V gives CDR1 LNHDA, CDR2 SQIVND (reference sequence). This CDR3 is built from 15 residues. The V end lost 3 bases, the J end lost 3 bases, and 14 bases lay between the germline ends. Here the CDR3 reads CASSIGLRGDYGYTF. CDR3 DNA: TGTGCCAGTAGTATTGGCCTGCGGGGTGACTATGGCTACACCTTC. Using reference TRBV19 and TRBJ1-2 for the parts outside the CDR3, the full variable domain is DGGITQSPKYLFRKEGQNVTLSCEQNLNHDAMYWYRQDPGQGLRLIYYSQIVNDFQKGDIAEGYSVSREKKESFPLTVTSAQKNPTAFYLCASSIGLRGDYGYTFGSGTRLTVV.

The V call is TRBV18, the J call TRBJ2-7, with 7 bases matching TRBD1. The CDR3 totals 15 residues. V trimming: 4 bases; J trimming: 4 bases; junction bases outside the gene matches: 10. Germline V gene sequence: CDR1 KGHSH, CDR2 LQKENI. CDR3 region: CASSLSRDRPYEQYF. CDR3 nucleotides: TGTGCCAGCTCACTCTCGAGGGACAGACCTTACGAGCAGTACTTC. The variable domain in full, with the rest retrieved from reference TRBV18 and TRBJ2-7, is NAGVMQNPRHLVRRRGQEARLRCSPMKGHSHVYWYRQLPEEGLKFMVYLQKENIIDESGMPKERFSAEFPKEGPSILRIQQVVRGDSAAYFCASSLSRDRPYEQYFGPGTRLTVT.